This record looks at one T cell receptor (beta chain) sequence and its context. The target antigen is unknown. The junction departs from the called germline gene at one end, perhaps through a read error. Researchers amplified the TCR beta CDR3 regions from RNA transcripts. The HTBI primer set was used in a first-round RT-PCR of the TCR CDR3. TCRdb used MiXCR to reprocess the multiplex PCR reads, holding one entry per CDR3 protein. The data show approximately 380,000 distinct CDR3 sequences, with over 11% seen just once and over 25% held by the top ten. The data derive from a study of T cells in Graves' hyperthyroidism and ophthalmopathy. The CDR3 is made up of 12 amino acids. Looked up from germline, CDR1 is SEHNR and CDR2 is FQNEAQ (reference sequence). Study-level findings and limits: Blood samples included most of the expanded thyroid clonotypes exceeding 0.001. In the analysis, a 13 V-J model separated ophthalmopathy from stable hyperthyroidism.

Ophthalmopathy cases scored 3 or more on the Clinical Activity Score and 4 or more on NOSPECS grade, with duration below 3 months. Material for sequencing was blood. The chain couples TRBV7-9 to TRBJ2-5; D is undetermined. The TCR originated in a man aged 50-59 years with Graves' ophthalmopathy. The CDR3 spells CASSLFGETQCF. As DNA, the CDR3 is TGTGCCAGCAGCTTGTTTGGAGAGACCCAGTGCTTC.